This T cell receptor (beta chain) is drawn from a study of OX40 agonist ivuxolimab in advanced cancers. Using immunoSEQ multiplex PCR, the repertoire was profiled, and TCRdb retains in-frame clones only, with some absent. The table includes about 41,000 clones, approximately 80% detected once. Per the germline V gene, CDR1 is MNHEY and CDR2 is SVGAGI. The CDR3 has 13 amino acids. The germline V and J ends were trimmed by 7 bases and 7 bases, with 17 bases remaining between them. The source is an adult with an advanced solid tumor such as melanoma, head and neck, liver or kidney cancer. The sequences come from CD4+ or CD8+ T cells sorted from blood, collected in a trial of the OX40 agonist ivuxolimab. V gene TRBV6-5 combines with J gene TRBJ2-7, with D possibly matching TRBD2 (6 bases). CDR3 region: CASTQSAGREQYF. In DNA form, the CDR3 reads TGTGCCAGCACCCAGAGTGCGGGGCGAGAGCAGTACTTC.